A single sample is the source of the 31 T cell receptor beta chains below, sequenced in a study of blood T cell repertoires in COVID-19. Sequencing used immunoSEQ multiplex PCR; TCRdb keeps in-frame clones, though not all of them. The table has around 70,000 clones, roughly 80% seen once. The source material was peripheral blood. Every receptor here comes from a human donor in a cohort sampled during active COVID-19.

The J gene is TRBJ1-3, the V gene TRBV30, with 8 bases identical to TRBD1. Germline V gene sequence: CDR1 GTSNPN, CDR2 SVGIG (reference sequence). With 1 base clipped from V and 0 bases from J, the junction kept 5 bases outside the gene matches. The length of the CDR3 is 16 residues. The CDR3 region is CAWSGTGLYSGNTIYF. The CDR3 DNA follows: TGTGCCTGGAGTGGGACAGGGCTCTACTCTGGAAACACCATATATTTT.

CDR3 coding DNA: TGTGCCTGGAGTGTAGGGGCGATCGGAAACACCATATATTTT. Translation gives CAWSVGAIGNTIYF. This chain connects TRBV30 to TRBJ1-3, with TRBD1 as a possible D gene (5 bases). Germline CDR1 GTSNPN, CDR2 SVGIG (reference sequence). This CDR3 is built from 14 residues. V dropped 0 bases and J dropped 4 bases, with 10 bases sitting between them.

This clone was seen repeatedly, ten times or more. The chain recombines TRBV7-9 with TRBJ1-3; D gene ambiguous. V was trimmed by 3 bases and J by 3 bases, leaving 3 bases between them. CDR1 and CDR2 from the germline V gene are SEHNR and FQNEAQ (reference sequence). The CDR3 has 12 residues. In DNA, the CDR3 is TGTGCCAGCAGCTTTAATGGAAACACCATATATTTT. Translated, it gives CASSFNGNTIYF. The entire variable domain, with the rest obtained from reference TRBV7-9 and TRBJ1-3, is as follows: DTGVSQNPRHKITKRGQNVTFRCDPISEHNRLYWYRQTLGQGPEFLTYFQNEAQLEKSRLLSDRFSAERPKGSFSTLEIQRTEQGDSAMYLCASSFNGNTIYFGEGSWLTVV.

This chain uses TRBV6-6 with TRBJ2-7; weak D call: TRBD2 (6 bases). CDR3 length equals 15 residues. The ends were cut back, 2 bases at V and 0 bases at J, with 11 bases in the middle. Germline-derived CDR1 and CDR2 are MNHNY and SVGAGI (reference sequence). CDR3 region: CASSYGAGSSYEQYF. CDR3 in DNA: TGTGCCAGCAGTTACGGGGCGGGGAGCTCCTACGAGCAGTACTTC.

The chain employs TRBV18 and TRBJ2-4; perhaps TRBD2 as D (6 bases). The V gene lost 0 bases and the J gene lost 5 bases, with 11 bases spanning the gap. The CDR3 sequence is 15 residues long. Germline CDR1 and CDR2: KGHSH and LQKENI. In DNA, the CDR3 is TGTGCCAGCTCACCACCGTTCGGAGGGGAAAACATTCAGTACTTC. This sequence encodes CASSPPFGGENIQYF.

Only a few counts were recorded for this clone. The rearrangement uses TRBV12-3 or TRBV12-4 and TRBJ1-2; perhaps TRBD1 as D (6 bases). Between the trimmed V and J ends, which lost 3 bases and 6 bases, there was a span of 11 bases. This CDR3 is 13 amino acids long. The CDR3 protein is CASSFYRDNGYTF. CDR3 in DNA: TGTGCCAGCAGTTTTTACAGGGATAATGGCTACACCTTC.

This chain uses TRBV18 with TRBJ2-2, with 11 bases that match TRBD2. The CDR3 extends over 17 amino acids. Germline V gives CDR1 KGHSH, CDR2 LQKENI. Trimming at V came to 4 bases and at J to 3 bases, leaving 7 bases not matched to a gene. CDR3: CASSRLGTSGYTGELFF. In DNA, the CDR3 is TGTGCCAGCTCACGATTGGGGACTAGCGGATACACCGGGGAGCTGTTTTTT.

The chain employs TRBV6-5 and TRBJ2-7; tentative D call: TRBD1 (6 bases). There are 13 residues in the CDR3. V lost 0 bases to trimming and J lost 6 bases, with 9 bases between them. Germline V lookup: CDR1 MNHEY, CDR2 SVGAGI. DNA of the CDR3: TGTGCCAGCAGTTACTCAAGGGACACCGAGCAGTACTTC. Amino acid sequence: CASSYSRDTEQYF.

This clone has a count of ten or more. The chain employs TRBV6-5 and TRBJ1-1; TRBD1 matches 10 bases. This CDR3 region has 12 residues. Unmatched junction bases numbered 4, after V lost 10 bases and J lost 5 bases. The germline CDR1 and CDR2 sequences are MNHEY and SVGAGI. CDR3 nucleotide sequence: TGTGCCATTGGACAGGGGGGAACTGAAGCTTTCTTT. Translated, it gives CAIGQGGTEAFF.

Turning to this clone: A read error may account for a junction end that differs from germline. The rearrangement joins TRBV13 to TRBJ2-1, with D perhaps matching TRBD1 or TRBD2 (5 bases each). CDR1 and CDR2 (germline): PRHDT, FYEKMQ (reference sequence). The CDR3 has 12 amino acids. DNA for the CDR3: TGTGCCAGCAGTTTAGGGGCGGGCTCTATGTTCTTC. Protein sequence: CASSLGAGSMFF.

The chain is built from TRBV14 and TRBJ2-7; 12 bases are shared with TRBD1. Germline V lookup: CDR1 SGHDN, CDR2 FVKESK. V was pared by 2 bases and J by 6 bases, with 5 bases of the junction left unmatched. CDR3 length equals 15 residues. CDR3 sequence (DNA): TGTGCCAGCAGCCAAACCGGGACAGGGGGCCGCGAGCAGTACGTC. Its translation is CASSQTGTGGREQYV.

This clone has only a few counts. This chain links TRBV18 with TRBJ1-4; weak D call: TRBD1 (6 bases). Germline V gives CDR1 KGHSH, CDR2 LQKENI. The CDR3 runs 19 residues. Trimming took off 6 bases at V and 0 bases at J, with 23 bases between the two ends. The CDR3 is CASSPAGQLKSPTNEKLFF. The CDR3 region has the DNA TGTGCCAGCTCCCCTGCCGGACAGCTGAAAAGCCCAACTAATGAAAAACTGTTTTTT.

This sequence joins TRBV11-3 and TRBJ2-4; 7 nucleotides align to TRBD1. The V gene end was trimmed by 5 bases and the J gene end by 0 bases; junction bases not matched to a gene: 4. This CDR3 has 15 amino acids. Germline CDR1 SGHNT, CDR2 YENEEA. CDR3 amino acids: CASSQGVLAKNIQYF. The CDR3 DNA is TGTGCCAGCAGCCAGGGGGTTCTAGCCAAAAACATTCAGTACTTC.

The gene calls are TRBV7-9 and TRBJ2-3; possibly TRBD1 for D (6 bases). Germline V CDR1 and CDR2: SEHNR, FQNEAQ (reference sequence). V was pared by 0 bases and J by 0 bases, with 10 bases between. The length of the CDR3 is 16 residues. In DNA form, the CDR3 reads TGTGCCAGCAGCTTAGCAGTGGGGGCGAGCACAGATACGCAGTATTTT. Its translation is CASSLAVGASTDTQYF.

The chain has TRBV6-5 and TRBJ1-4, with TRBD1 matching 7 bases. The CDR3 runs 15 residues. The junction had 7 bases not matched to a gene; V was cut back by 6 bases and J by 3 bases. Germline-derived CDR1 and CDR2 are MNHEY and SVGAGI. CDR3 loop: CASSKQGTSNEKLFF. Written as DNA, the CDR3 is TGTGCCAGCAGCAAACAGGGGACCTCTAATGAAAAACTGTTTTTT.

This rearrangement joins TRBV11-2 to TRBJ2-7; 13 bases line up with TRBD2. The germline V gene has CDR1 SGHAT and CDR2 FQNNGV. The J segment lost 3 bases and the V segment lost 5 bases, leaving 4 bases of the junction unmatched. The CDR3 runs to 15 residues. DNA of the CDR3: TGTGCCAGCAGCGTAACTAGCGGGGGGGACTACGAGCAGTACTTC. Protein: CASSVTSGGDYEQYF.

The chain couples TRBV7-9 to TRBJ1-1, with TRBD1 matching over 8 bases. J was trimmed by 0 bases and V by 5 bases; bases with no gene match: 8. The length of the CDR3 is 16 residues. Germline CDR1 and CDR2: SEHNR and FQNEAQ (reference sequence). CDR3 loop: CASSPGGAGVNTEAFF. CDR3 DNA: TGTGCCAGCAGCCCAGGGGGCGCGGGGGTGAACACTGAAGCTTTCTTT.

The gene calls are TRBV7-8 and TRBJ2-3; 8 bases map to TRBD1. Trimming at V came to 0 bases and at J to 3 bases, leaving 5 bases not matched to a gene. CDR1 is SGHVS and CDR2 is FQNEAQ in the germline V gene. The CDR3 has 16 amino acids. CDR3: CASSLAQGAVTDTQYF. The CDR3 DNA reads TGTGCCAGCAGCTTAGCCCAGGGGGCAGTGACAGATACGCAGTATTTT.

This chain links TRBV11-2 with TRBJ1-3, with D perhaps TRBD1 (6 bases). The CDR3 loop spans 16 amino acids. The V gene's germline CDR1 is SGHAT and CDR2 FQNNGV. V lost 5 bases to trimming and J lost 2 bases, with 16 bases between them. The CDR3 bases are TGTGCCAGCAGCCCTAGACAGGTGGGCCCTGGAAACACCATATATTTT. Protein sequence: CASSPRQVGPGNTIYF. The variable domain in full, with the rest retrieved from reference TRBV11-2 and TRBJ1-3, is EAGVAQSPRYKIIEKRQSVAFWCNPISGHATLYWYQQILGQGPKLLIQFQNNGVVDDSQLPKDRFSAERLKGVDSTLKIQPAKLEDSAVYLCASSPRQVGPGNTIYFGEGSWLTVV.

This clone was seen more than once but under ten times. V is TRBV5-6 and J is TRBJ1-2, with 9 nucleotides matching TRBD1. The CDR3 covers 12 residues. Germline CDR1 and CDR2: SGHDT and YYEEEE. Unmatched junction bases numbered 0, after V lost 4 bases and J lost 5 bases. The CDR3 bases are TGTGCCAGCAGCGGACAGGGGTATGGCTACACCTTC. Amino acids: CASSGQGYGYTF.

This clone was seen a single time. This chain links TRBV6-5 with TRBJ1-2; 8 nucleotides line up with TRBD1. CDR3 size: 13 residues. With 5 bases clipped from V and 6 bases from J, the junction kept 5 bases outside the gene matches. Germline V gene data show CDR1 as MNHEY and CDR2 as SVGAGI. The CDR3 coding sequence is TGTGCCAGCAGTCCCCAGGGGGCGGATGGCTACACCTTC. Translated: CASSPQGADGYTF.

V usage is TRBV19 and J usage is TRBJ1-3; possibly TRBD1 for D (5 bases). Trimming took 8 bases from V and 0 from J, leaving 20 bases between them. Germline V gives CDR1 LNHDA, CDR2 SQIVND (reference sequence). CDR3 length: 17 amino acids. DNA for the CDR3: TGTGCCAGTCGCACCCGTGGCTATGACAGCTCTGGAAACACCATATATTTT. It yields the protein CASRTRGYDSSGNTIYF.

The CDR3, as DNA: TGTGCCAGCAGCTTGGGGGACAGGCGAAATGAAAAACTGTTTTTT. Translating it yields CASSLGDRRNEKLFF. The chain links TRBV7-9 to TRBJ1-4, with 8 bases fitting TRBD1. The V and J ends lost 3 bases and 5 bases, in that order; junction bases with no gene match: 5. CDR3 length equals 15 residues. CDR1 SEHNR and CDR2 FQNEAQ come from the germline V gene (reference sequence). The entire variable domain, with the rest obtained from reference TRBV7-9 and TRBJ1-4, is as follows: DTGVSQNPRHKITKRGQNVTFRCDPISEHNRLYWYRQTLGQGPEFLTYFQNEAQLEKSRLLSDRFSAERPKGSFSTLEIQRTEQGDSAMYLCASSLGDRRNEKLFFGSGTQLSVL.

CDR3 protein: CASSQPGTRGREQYF. CDR3 in DNA: TGTGCCAGCAGCCAGCCCGGGACTAGAGGTAGGGAGCAGTACTTC. V and J are TRBV4-2 and TRBJ2-7, with TRBD2 matching over 8 bases. Germline V lookup: CDR1 LGHNA, CDR2 YNFKEQ. Trimming at V came to 3 bases and at J to 7 bases, leaving 11 bases not matched to a gene. This CDR3 region has 15 residues.

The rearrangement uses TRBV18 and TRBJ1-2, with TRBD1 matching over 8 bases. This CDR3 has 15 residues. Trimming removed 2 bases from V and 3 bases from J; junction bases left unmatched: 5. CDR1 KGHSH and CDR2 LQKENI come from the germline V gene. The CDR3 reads CASSPGGQGDYGYTF. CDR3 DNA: TGTGCCAGCTCACCAGGCGGACAGGGTGACTATGGCTACACCTTC.

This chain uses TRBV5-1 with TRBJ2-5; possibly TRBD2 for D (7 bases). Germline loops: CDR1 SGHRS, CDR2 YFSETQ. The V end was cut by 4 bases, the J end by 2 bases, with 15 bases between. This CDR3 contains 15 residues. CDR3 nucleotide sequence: TGCGCCAGCAGCCCCAGGGAGGGGGGTCAAGAGACCCAGTACTTC. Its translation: CASSPREGGQETQYF.

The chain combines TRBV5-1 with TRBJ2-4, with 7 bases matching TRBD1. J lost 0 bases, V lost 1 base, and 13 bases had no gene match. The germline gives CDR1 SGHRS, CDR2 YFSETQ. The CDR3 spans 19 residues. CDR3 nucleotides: TGCGCCAGCAGCTTGAGCTTGGGGACAGTTTGGGTAGCCAAAAACATTCAGTACTTC. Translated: CASSLSLGTVWVAKNIQYF.

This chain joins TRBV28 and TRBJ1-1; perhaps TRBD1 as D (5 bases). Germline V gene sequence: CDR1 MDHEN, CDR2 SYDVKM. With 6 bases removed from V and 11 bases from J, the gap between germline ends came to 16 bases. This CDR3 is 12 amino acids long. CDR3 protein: CASSTGTRRAFF. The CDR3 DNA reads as TGTGCCAGCAGCACCGGGACTCGTCGGGCTTTCTTT.

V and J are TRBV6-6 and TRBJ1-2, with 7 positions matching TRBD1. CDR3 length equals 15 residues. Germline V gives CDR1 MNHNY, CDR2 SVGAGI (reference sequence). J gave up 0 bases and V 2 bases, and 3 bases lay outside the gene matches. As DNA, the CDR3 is TGTGCCAGCAGTTACCGGCAGGGGGCTAACTATGGCTACACCTTC. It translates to CASSYRQGANYGYTF.

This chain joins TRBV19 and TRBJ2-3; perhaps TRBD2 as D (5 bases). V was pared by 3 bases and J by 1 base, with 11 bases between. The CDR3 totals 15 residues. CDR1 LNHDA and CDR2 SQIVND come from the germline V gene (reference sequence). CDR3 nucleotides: TGTGCCAGTAGTATTGGGAGCGTTCGCACAGATACGCAGTATTTT. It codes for CASSIGSVRTDTQYF.

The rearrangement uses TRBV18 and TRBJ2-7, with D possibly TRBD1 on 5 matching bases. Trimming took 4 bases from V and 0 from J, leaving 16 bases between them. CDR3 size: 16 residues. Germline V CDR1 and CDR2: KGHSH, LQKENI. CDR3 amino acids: CASSLRTGLLSYEQYF. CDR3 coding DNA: TGTGCCAGCTCACTCCGAACAGGTTTACTCTCCTACGAGCAGTACTTC.